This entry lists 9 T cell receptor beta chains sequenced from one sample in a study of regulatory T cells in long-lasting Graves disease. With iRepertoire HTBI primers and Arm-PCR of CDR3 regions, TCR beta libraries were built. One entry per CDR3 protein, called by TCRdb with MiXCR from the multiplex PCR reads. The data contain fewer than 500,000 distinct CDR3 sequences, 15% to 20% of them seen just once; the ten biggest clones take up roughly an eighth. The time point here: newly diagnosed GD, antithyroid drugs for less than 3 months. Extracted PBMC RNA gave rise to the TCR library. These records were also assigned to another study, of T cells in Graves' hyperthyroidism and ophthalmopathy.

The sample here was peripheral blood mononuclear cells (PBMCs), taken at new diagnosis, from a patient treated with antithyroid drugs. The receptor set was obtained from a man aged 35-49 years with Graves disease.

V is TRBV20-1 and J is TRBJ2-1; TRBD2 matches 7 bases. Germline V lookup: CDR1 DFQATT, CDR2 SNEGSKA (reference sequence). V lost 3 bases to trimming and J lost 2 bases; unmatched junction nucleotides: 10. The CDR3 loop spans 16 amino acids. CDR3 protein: CSARTGGAGPYNEQFF. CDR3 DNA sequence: TGCAGTGCTAGGACGGGAGGAGCGGGGCCCTACAATGAGCAGTTCTTC.

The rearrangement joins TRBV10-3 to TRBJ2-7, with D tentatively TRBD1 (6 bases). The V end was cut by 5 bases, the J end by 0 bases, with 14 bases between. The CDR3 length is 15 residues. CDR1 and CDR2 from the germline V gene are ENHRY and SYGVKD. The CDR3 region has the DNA TGTGCCATCAGTCTTAGACAGGATTCCTCCTACGAGCAGTACTTC. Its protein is CAISLRQDSSYEQYF.

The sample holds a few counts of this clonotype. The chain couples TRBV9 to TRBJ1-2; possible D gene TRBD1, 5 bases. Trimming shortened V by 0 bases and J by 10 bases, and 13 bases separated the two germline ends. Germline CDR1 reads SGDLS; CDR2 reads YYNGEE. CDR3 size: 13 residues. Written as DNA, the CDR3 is TGTGCCAGCAGCGTAGGAGGAAAGGGGTTCTACACCTTC. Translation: CASSVGGKGFYTF.

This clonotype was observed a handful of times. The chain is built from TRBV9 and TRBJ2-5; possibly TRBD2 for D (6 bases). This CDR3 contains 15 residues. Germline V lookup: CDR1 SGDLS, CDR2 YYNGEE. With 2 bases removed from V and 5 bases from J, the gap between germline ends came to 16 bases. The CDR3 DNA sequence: TGTGCCAGCAGCGTTTCCCTGATCGGAGGGGAGACCCAGTACTTC. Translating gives CASSVSLIGGETQYF. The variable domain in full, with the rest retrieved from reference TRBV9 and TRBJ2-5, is DSGVTQTPKHLITATGQRVTLRCSPRSGDLSVYWYQQSLDQGLQFLIQYYNGEERAKGNILERFSAQQFPDLHSELNLSSLELGDSALYFCASSVSLIGGETQYFGPGTRLLVL.

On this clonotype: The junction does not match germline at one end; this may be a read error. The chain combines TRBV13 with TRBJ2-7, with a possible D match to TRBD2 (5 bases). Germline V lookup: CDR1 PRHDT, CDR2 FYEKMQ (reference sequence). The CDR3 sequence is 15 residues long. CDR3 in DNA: TGTGCCATCAGCGACATGGACTCCAGCTCCTACGAGCAGTACTTC. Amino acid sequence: CAISDMDSSSYEQYF.

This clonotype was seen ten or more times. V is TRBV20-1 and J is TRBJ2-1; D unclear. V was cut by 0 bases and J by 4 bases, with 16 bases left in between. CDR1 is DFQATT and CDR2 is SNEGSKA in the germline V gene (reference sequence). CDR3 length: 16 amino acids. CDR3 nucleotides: TGCAGTGCTAGAGATGAGGTACTGCGGCTTTACAATGAGCAGTTCTTC. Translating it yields CSARDEVLRLYNEQFF.

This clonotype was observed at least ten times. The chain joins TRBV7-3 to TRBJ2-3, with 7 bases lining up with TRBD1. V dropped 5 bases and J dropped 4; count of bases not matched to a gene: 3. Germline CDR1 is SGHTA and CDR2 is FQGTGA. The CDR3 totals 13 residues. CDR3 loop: CASSRDRADTQYF. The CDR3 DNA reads TGTGCCAGCAGCCGAGACAGGGCAGATACGCAGTATTTT.

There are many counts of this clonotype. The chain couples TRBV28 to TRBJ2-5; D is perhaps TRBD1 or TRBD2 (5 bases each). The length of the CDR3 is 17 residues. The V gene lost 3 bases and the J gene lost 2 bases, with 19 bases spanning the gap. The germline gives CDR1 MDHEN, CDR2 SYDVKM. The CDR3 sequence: CASSFTPLGDGQETQYF. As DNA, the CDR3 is TGTGCCAGCAGTTTTACTCCTTTAGGGGACGGGCAAGAGACCCAGTACTTC.

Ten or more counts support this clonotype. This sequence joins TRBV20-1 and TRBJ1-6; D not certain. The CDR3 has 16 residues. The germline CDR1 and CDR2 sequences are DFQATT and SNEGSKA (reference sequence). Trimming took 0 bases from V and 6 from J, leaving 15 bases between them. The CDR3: CSARDPGSPANSPLHF. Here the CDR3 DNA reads TGCAGTGCTAGAGATCCGGGGTCCCCCGCTAATTCACCCCTCCACTTT.